This record concerns one T cell receptor (beta chain) sequence. Those who participated ranged in age from roughly 18 to 89 years and resided in under 25 US areas. Cohort assignment relied on participant-reported clinical history. This entry comes from a study of blood T cell repertoires in COVID-19. At the level of the study: The origin of the acute and convalescent COVID-19 samples was the United States, Italy and Spain. The cDNA or gDNA used as material had been derived from T cells, B-cell-depleted T cells, or PBMCs.

Germline CDR1 SNHLY, CDR2 FYNNEI. V lost 6 bases, J lost 1 base, and 15 bases lay in between. This CDR3 has 15 amino acids. Produced via immunoSEQ multiplex PCR; TCRdb's table is partial and in-frame only. The sample includes 200,000 to 250,000 clones, approximately 83% of them seen just once. Sequencing was performed on PBMCs or T cells enriched from blood (not recorded which). This TCR was recovered from a woman aged 55-70 years who had recovered from COVID-19. V and J are TRBV2 and TRBJ1-1, with a possible D match to TRBD1 (6 bases). The CDR3 nucleotides read TGTGCCAGCAGCCAAGTAACAGGGCCGAACACTGAAGCTTTCTTT. It translates to CASSQVTGPNTEAFF.